A selection of T cell receptor beta chains follows, all from one sample in a study of blood T cell repertoires in COVID-19. The data were produced by immunoSEQ multiplex PCR, yet TCRdb's version contains in-frame clones alone and is incomplete. The sample carries 300,000 to 400,000 clones, more than 75% recorded once. The specimen sequenced was PBMCs or T cells enriched from blood (not recorded which). These receptors originate from a woman aged 18-29 years who had recovered from COVID-19. Each CDR3 is given with its conserved first and last residue. D genes are given only for firm matches. A clone size is listed for some rows: how often the clone was seen (once, few, many), or a class if it is expanded.

TRBV6-5,TRBD1,TRBJ1-2,-,CASSPDRGRFGYTF,TGTGCCAGCAGTCCGGACAGGGGGCGCTTTGGCTACACCTTC
TRBV18,TRBD2,TRBJ2-4,once,CASSPLTGGGTIQYF,TGTGCCAGCTCACCACTGACGGGGGGTGGTACCATTCAGTACTTC
TRBV30,-,TRBJ2-7,-,CAWTTQGPGEQYF,TGTGCCTGGACTACACAGGGTCCGGGAGAGCAGTACTTC
TRBV5-6,TRBD1,TRBJ2-7,-,CASSFLQGTLYEQYF,TGTGCCAGCAGCTTCCTACAGGGGACCCTCTACGAGCAGTACTTC
TRBV11-2,-,TRBJ1-4,-,CASSLGPSVGEKLFF,TGTGCCAGCAGCTTAGGACCGAGCGTTGGTGAAAAACTGTTTTTT
TRBV30,-,TRBJ2-7,-,CAWGIGGDEQYF,TGTGCCTGGGGTATCGGAGGGGACGAGCAGTACTTC
TRBV19,TRBD1,TRBJ1-1,few,CASSSQGAYTEAFF,TGTGCCAGTAGTTCTCAGGGGGCTTACACTGAAGCTTTCTTT
TRBV19,-,TRBJ2-2,-,CASSISLGGPNTGELFF,TGTGCCAGTAGTATATCTTTGGGTGGGCCGAACACCGGGGAGCTGTTTTTT
TRBV30,-,TRBJ2-4,-,CAWSSQGRAKNIQYF,TGTGCCTGGAGTTCACAGGGAAGGGCCAAAAACATTCAGTACTTC
TRBV25-1,-,TRBJ1-3,-,CASSDPRVAGNTIYF,TGTGCCAGCAGTGACCCCAGGGTGGCTGGAAACACCATATATTTT